The 5 T cell receptor beta chains below come from one sample, sequenced in a study of CD8+CD57+ T cells in acquired aplastic anemia. Template material for TCR beta VDJ and CDR3 profiling consisted of genomic DNA. TCRdb re-derived calls from the reads in MiXCR, one entry per CDR3 protein. The sample contains about 160,000 distinct CDR3 sequences, 35% to 55% of which appear only once. The specimen was sorted CD4+, CD8+, or CD8+CD57+ T cells (not recorded which) from PBMCs. The source of these receptors is a human donor in good health.

This clonotype was counted many times. This chain uses TRBV12-3 or TRBV12-4 with TRBJ2-3; TRBD1 matches at 8 bases. The CDR3 is 14 amino acids. The V segment lost 5 bases and the J segment 2 bases; nucleotides outside the gene matches: 3. The CDR3 DNA reads TGTGCCAGCAGTCGGACAGGGACCACAGATACGCAGTATTTT. It codes for CASSRTGTTDTQYF.

This sequence joins TRBV11-1 and TRBJ2-3; D not certain. V was trimmed by 0 bases and J by 0 bases, leaving 10 bases between them. Germline assignment: CDR1 SGHAT and CDR2 FQDESV (reference sequence). This CDR3 is 16 amino acids long. The DNA for the CDR3 is TGTGCCAGCAGCTTAGCCAGTGCTGGGAGCACAGATACGCAGTATTTT. It encodes CASSLASAGSTDTQYF.

This clonotype was counted between two and nine times. The gene calls are TRBV7-2 and TRBJ1-2, with TRBD1 matching 10 bases. CDR3 length equals 13 residues. Germline V lookup: CDR1 SGHTA, CDR2 FQGNSA. J was trimmed by 10 bases and V by 4 bases; bases with no gene match: 6. CDR3 sequence: CASSSSGTGAYTF. The CDR3 nucleotides read TGTGCCAGCAGCTCATCCGGGACAGGGGCCTACACCTTC. Using reference TRBV7-2 and TRBJ1-2 for the parts outside the CDR3, the full variable domain is GAGVSQSPSNKVTEKGKDVELRCDPISGHTALYWYRQSLGQGLEFLIYFQGNSAPDKSGLPSDRFSAERTGGSVSTLTIQRTQQEDSAVYLCASSSSGTGAYTFGSGTRLTVV.

This clonotype was detected only a few times. This chain links TRBV20-1 with TRBJ2-5; a possible D gene is TRBD1 (6 bases). The CDR3 is made up of 12 amino acids. V was trimmed by 3 bases and J by 4 bases, leaving 9 bases between them. The germline V gene encodes CDR1 DFQATT and CDR2 SNEGSKA (reference sequence). In DNA, the CDR3 is TGCAGTGCTAGGGGCAGGGGAGAGACCCAGTACTTC. Translated, it gives CSARGRGETQYF.

About this clonotype itself: At one boundary the junction diverges from the germline segment, which might be a read error. V is TRBV20-1 and J is TRBJ1-1; no clear D gene. This CDR3 is built from 10 residues. Germline V lookup: CDR1 DFQATT, CDR2 SNEGSKA (reference sequence). CDR3 DNA: TGCAGTGCTAGCAACATTGAAGCTTTCTTT. Translated, it gives CSASNIEAFF.